The 6 T cell receptor beta chains presented below share a single source sample, sequenced in a study of blood T cell repertoires in COVID-19. Clones were sequenced by immunoSEQ multiplex PCR, and TCRdb holds only the in-frame ones, with some missing. The data hold roughly 88,000 clones, with 75% to 95% observed a single time. The sample was peripheral blood. The origin of the receptors is a woman aged 50 to 65 in a cohort sampled during active COVID-19.

The gene calls are TRBV7-9 and TRBJ1-2, with D tentatively TRBD1 (6 bases). CDR3 length: 14 amino acids. Germline CDR1 and CDR2: SEHNR and FQNEAQ (reference sequence). Trimming took off 2 bases at V and 8 bases at J, with 15 bases between the two ends. CDR3 nucleotides: TGTGCCAGCAGCTTAAGTCAGGGGACCTTAGGCTACACCTTC. Its protein is CASSLSQGTLGYTF.

The chain combines TRBV9 with TRBJ2-6; D may be TRBD1 (6 bases). V was clipped by 0 bases and J by 0 bases, with 16 bases between them. The CDR3 runs 19 residues. Germline CDR1 SGDLS, CDR2 YYNGEE. The CDR3 is CASSVATGQVHSGANVLTF. The CDR3 coding sequence is TGTGCCAGCAGCGTAGCTACAGGGCAGGTCCACTCTGGGGCCAACGTCCTGACTTTC. Full variable domain (remainder filled in from reference TRBV9 and TRBJ2-6): DSGVTQTPKHLITATGQRVTLRCSPRSGDLSVYWYQQSLDQGLQFLIQYYNGEERAKGNILERFSAQQFPDLHSELNLSSLELGDSALYFCASSVATGQVHSGANVLTFGAGSRLTVL.

The V call is TRBV30, the J call TRBJ2-7; 7 bases align to TRBD1. This CDR3 spans 14 amino acids. Germline CDR1 GTSNPN, CDR2 SVGIG (reference sequence). Trimming at V came to 3 bases and at J to 2 bases, leaving 7 bases not matched to a gene. The CDR3 bases are TGTGCCTGGAGGCCGGGACAGCAGGCCTACGAGCAGTACTTC. The encoded protein is CAWRPGQQAYEQYF.

The chain links TRBV6-4 to TRBJ2-3; D call uncertain. V was trimmed by 2 bases and J by 5 bases, leaving 8 bases between them. This CDR3 spans 13 amino acids. Germline CDR1 is MRHNA and CDR2 is SNTAGT. CDR3 sequence: CASSDQARDTQYF. CDR3 in DNA: TGTGCCAGCAGTGACCAGGCCCGAGATACGCAGTATTTT.

The chain is built from TRBV5-5 and TRBJ2-5; D remains unclear. The germline V and J ends were trimmed by 2 bases and 1 base, with 18 bases remaining between them. Germline V gene sequence: CDR1 SGHKS, CDR2 YYEKEE (reference sequence). This CDR3 contains 17 residues. The CDR3 protein is CASSLRSRVIPQETQYF. CDR3 DNA sequence: TGTGCCAGCAGCTTAAGGTCTCGGGTGATCCCCCAAGAGACCCAGTACTTC. The full variable domain, with the rest looked up from reference TRBV5-5 and TRBJ2-5, is DAGVTQSPTHLIKTRGQQVTLRCSPISGHKSVSWYQQVLGQGPQFIFQYYEKEERGRGNFPDRFSARQFPNYSSELNVNALLLGDSALYLCASSLRSRVIPQETQYFGPGTRLLVL.

CDR3 in DNA: TGTGCCAGCAGTTTTAGTCTAGCGGGAGCAGAGACCCAGTACTTC. It yields the protein CASSFSLAGAETQYF. The chain is built from TRBV27 and TRBJ2-5; 10 positions match TRBD2. There are 15 residues in the CDR3. Per the germline V gene, CDR1 is MNHEY and CDR2 is SMNVEV (reference sequence). After removal of 3 bases from V and 4 bases from J, the junction contained 5 bases not matched to a gene.